A selection of T cell receptor beta chains follows, all from one sample in a study of a mutant IDH1 vaccine in newly diagnosed glioma. Method: immunoSEQ multiplex PCR; TCRdb's copy keeps in-frame clones and lacks some. The data hold roughly 76,000 clones, with over 75% observed a single time. What these receptors recognize is not known. Sequenced material: PBMCs, taken from a glioma patient whose treatment included an IDH1 peptide vaccine. All receptors derive from a man aged 30-40 years with glioma. Some clones in this sample may be carry-over from other donors' samples. CDR3s include the opening cysteine and the closing phenylalanine or tryptophan. Each record gives: J gene, CDR3 length, V gene, CDR3 protein.

TRBJ1-2 | 15 | TRBV29-1 | CSVSVSRGSLPGYTF
TRBJ1-4 | 17 | TRBV7-8 | CASRNDMGGGRNEKLFF
TRBJ2-1 | 16 | TRBV7-8 | CASSPPRSGGGGEQFF
TRBJ2-2 | 15 | TRBV2 | CASSPGTKNTGELFF
TRBJ2-6 | 13 | TRBV29-1 | CSVEGSGANVLTF
TRBJ2-7 | 16 | TRBV5-6 | CASSLRWGTGSHEQYF
TRBJ1-4 | 14 | TRBV6-1 | CASSEVYSGEKLFF
TRBJ1-1 | 14 | TRBV21-1 | CASSKVRGGTEAFF
TRBJ1-1 | 13 | TRBV29-1 | CSVERGWNTEAFF
TRBJ1-5 | 13 | TRBV6-6 | CASSYRDGQPQHF
TRBJ2-3 | 14 | TRBV10-1 | CASSNRGGERTQYF
TRBJ1-4 | 18 | TRBV4-2 | CASSQGQGGFVSGEKLFF
TRBJ2-2 | 16 | TRBV6-4 | CASSGLASTNTGELFF
TRBJ2-7 | 16 | TRBV7-6 | CASSREMAGGSYEQYF
TRBJ2-1 | 10 | TRBV29-1 | CSVVWDEQFF
TRBJ2-3 | 14 | TRBV27 | CASRTSGGPDTQYF
TRBJ2-1 | 15 | TRBV2 | CASSDGRSSYNEQFF
TRBJ2-7 | 15 | TRBV7-3 | CASSPSGLSSYEQYF
TRBJ2-4 | 15 | TRBV7-8 | CASSPGTGAKNIQYF
TRBJ1-5 | 14 | TRBV28 | CASSFWIPNQPQHF
TRBJ1-1 | 13 | TRBV5-4 | CASSFDRNTEAFF
TRBJ2-7 | 16 | TRBV28 | CASSLDIGTPTYEQYF
TRBJ1-4 | 14 | TRBV27 | CASTMTGGREKLFF
TRBJ1-5 | 14 | TRBV7-2 | CASSTTGGGQPQHF
TRBJ2-7 | 14 | TRBV19 | CASSLTSGRFEQYF
TRBJ1-1 | 14 | TRBV27 | CASSLSRRNTEAFF
TRBJ1-2 | 16 | TRBV5-4 | CASSGERQGANYGYTF
TRBJ1-2 | 15 | TRBV18 | CASSPLGALYYGYTF
TRBJ2-3 | 17 | TRBV29-1 | CSVVGETSGGGTDTQYF
TRBJ2-1 | 16 | TRBV7-6 | CASSLLQSGAGEEQFF
TRBJ2-3 | 17 | TRBV21-1 | CASRGLAGERSTDTQYF
TRBJ2-1 | 13 | TRBV29-1 | CSAAPTGRREQFF
TRBJ2-1 | 14 | TRBV4-1 | CASSQEGIRDEQFF
TRBJ2-3 | 13 | TRBV18 | CASSVSATDTQYF
TRBJ1-2 | 12 | TRBV7-9 | CASSLGARGYTF
TRBJ2-7 | 14 | TRBV5-5 | CASSLISQGGEQYF
TRBJ2-2 | 15 | TRBV6-5 | CASSYSGPDTGELFF